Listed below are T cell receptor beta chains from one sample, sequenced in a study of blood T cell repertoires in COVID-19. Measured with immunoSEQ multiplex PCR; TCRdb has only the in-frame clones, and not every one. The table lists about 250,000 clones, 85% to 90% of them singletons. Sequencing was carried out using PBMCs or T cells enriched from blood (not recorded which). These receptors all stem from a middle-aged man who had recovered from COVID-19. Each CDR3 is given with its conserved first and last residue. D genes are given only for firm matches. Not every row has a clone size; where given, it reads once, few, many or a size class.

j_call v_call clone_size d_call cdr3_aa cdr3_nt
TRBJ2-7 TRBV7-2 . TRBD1 CASSPQGALARGEQYF TGTGCCAGCAGCCCACAGGGGGCCCTCGCTCGGGGCGAGCAGTACTTC
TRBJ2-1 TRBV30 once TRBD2 CAWSVWLADNEQFF TGTGCCTGGAGTGTTTGGCTAGCGGATAATGAGCAGTTCTTC
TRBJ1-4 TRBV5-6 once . CASRRPDAKRGSEKLFF TGTGCCAGCAGGCGCCCGGACGCCAAAAGGGGGAGTGAAAAACTGTTTTTT
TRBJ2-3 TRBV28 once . CASSSLGPHTDTQYF TGTGCCAGCAGTTCACTAGGCCCCCACACAGATACGCAGTATTTT
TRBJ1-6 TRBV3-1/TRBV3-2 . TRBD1 CASSTRQGGNSPLHF TGTGCCAGCAGCACCCGACAGGGGGGAAATTCACCCCTCCACTTT
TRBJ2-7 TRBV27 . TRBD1 CASSLQRTGSREQYF TGTGCCAGCAGTTTACAGCGGACAGGGAGTAGGGAGCAGTACTTC
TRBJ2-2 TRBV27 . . CATSRLGGSNTGELFF TGTGCCACTTCACGCCTTGGGGGGTCGAACACCGGGGAGCTGTTTTTT
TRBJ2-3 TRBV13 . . CASSWETGPSTDTQYF TGTGCCAGCAGCTGGGAGACTGGGCCTAGCACAGATACGCAGTATTTT
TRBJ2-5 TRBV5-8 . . CASSSPLQSRETQYF TGTGCCAGCAGCTCGCCTTTGCAGAGCAGGGAGACCCAGTACTTC
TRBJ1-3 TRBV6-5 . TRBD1 CASRRGQFSGNTIYF TGTGCCAGCAGGAGGGGACAGTTCTCTGGAAACACCATATATTTT
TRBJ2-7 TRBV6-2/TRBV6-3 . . CASRPPGSYEQYF TGTGCCAGCAGACCTCCGGGATCCTACGAGCAGTACTTC
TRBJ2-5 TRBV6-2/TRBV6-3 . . CASSVGTPLQTQYF TGTGCCAGCAGCGTCGGGACTCCGTTACAGACCCAGTACTTC
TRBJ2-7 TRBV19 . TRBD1 CASSTGTGDEQYF TGTGCCAGTAGTACTGGGACAGGGGACGAGCAGTACTTC
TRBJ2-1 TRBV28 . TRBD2 CASSPRGTSYNEQFF TGTGCCAGCAGTCCACGCGGGACTAGTTACAATGAGCAGTTCTTC
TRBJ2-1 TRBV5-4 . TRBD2 CASSDIRLLAGGYNEQFF TGTGCCAGCAGCGACATCCGCCTGCTAGCGGGGGGTTACAATGAGCAGTTCTTC
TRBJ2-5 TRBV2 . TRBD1 CASRDRERETQYF TGTGCCAGCAGAGACAGGGAACGGGAGACCCAGTACTTC
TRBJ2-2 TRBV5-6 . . CASSLGGLGYIAGELFF TGTGCCAGCAGCTTGGGAGGTCTTGGGTATATCGCCGGGGAGCTGTTTTTT
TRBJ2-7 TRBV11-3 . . CASSQQGNYEQYF TGTGCCAGCAGCCAACAGGGAAACTACGAGCAGTACTTC
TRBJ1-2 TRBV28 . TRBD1 CASGQGGMGLYGYTF TGTGCCAGCGGACAGGGGGGGATGGGACTCTATGGCTACACCTTC
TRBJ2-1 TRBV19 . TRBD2 CASTERGGAAKQFF TGTGCCAGTACCGAGCGGGGGGGGGCTGCAAAGCAGTTCTTC
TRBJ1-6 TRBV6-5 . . CARSNGVGSPLHF TGTGCCAGAAGCAACGGGGTGGGATCACCCCTCCACTTT
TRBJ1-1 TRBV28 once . CASSQGRTEAFF TGTGCCAGCAGTCAGGGGCGTACTGAAGCTTTCTTT
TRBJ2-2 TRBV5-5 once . CASSLFLADVTNTGELFF TGTGCCAGCAGCTTGTTCTTAGCGGATGTAACAAACACCGGGGAGCTGTTTTTT
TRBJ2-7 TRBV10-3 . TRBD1 CAIGDRGYEQYF TGTGCCATCGGGGACAGGGGCTACGAGCAGTACTTC
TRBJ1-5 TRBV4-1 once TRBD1 CASSQGQQGPRNQPQHF TGCGCCAGCAGCCAGGGGCAACAGGGGCCCCGCAATCAGCCCCAGCATTTT
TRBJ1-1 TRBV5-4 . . CASSLGGAQGTEAFF TGTGCCAGCAGCTTGGGAGGGGCCCAGGGGACTGAAGCTTTCTTT
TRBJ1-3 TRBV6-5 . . CASSYSPGREGNTIYF TGTGCCAGCAGTTACTCCCCGGGGAGGGAGGGAAACACCATATATTTT
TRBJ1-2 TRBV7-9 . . CASSSSQGFYGYTF TGTGCCAGCAGCTCAAGCCAGGGATTCTATGGCTACACCTTC
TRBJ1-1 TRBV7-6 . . CASSLFQGWVDTEAFF TGTGCCAGCAGTCTTTTCCAGGGGTGGGTTGACACTGAAGCTTTCTTT
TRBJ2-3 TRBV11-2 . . CASSGLTDTQYF TGTGCCAGCAGCGGACTAACAGATACGCAGTATTTT
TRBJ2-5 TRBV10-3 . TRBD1 CAISESTGTGGLETQYF TGTGCCATCAGTGAGTCGACCGGGACAGGGGGCTTAGAGACCCAGTACTTC
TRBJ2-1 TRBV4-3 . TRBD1 CASSQGGTGAYNEQFF TGCGCCAGCAGCCAAGGGGGGACAGGAGCCTACAATGAGCAGTTCTTC
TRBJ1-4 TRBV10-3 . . CAISDRLEGEKLFF TGTGCCATCAGTGACCGGCTAGAGGGTGAAAAACTGTTTTTT
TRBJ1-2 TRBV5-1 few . CASSLDRTAYGYTF TGCGCCAGCAGCTTGGATAGGACAGCCTATGGCTACACCTTC
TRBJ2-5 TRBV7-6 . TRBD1 CASSLGGGRVETQYF TGTGCCAGCAGCTTAGGAGGGGGCAGGGTTGAGACCCAGTACTTC
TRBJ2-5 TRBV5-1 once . CASSSDNQETQYF TGCGCCAGCAGCTCTGACAACCAAGAGACCCAGTACTTC
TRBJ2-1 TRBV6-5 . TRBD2 CASTVAGPRNEQFF TGTGCCAGCACCGTAGCGGGGCCGCGCAATGAGCAGTTCTTC
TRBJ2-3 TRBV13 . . CASQGQPPTSSTDTQYF TGTGCCAGCCAAGGACAGCCACCAACTTCTAGCACAGATACGCAGTATTTT
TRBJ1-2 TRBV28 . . CASSQTGTSAYGYTF TGTGCCAGCAGTCAAACAGGGACCTCTGCCTATGGCTACACCTTC
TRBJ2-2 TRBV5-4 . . CASSPPQGTELFF TGTGCCAGCAGCCCTCCACAGGGTACGGAGCTGTTTTTT
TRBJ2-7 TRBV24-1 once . CATTEGEQYF TGTGCCACCACCGAGGGAGAGCAGTACTTC
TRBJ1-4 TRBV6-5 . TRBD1 CASSFQGAEEKLFF TGTGCCAGCAGTTTTCAGGGGGCGGAAGAAAAACTGTTTTTT
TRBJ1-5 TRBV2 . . CASNGGAGNQPQHF TGTGCCAGCAACGGGGGAGCAGGCAATCAGCCCCAGCATTTT
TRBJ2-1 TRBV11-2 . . CASSLGRASYNEQFF TGTGCCAGCAGCTTGGGCAGGGCGTCCTACAATGAGCAGTTCTTC
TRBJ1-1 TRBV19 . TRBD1 CASSDRGVNTEAFF TGTGCCAGTAGCGACAGGGGGGTCAACACTGAAGCTTTCTTT
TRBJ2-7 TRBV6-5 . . CASSYSGGIHEQYF TGTGCCAGCAGTTACTCTGGGGGCATCCACGAGCAGTACTTC